This TCR beta chain was sequenced during a study of CD8+ T cells in alopecia areata. Treatment meaning: oral pan-JAK inhibitor, 5-10 mg twice daily. RNA extraction and reverse transcription yielded cDNA as sequencing template. Repertoires were generated with immunoSEQ multiplex PCR, while TCRdb's copy carries only in-frame clones and drops some. Of 90,000 to 150,000 clones listed, about three fifths are singletons. Germline V CDR1 and CDR2: SGHAT, FQNNGV. The trim removed 1 base at V and 5 bases at J, leaving 6 bases unmatched. The length of the CDR3 is 15 residues. The chain employs TRBV11-2 and TRBJ2-5, with 8 positions matching TRBD1. The sample was CD8+ T cells sorted from blood, taken at week 4, from a patient treated with tofacitinib. This TCR came from a human donor with alopecia areata. The CDR3 loop reads CASSLGTGMVETQYF. The CDR3 bases are TGTGCCAGCAGCTTAGGGACAGGGATGGTGGAGACCCAGTACTTC.